This T cell receptor (beta chain) was identified in a study of human T cells and chemical hapten exposure. Study context: Variability of per-sample TCR yields stemmed mainly from small differences in pooled library volume.

Time point specified: patch test 3, about 24 weeks after DPC sensitization. As to treatment: therapeutic diphenylcyclopropenone sensitization with weekly scalp DPC. The sample holds many counts of this clonotype. Library preparation tagged each individual cDNA molecule with a unique molecular identifier. TCRdb reprocessed the RACE reads with MiXCR, giving one entry per CDR3 protein. The sample has roughly 130,000 distinct CDR3 sequences, approximately 11% seen once. This CDR3 is 15 amino acids long. Trimming cost V 0 bases and J 4 bases; bases outside gene matches: 5. Per germline, CDR1 DFQATT and CDR2 SNEGSKA (reference sequence).

The sequencing here drew on whole blood, taken in connection with sensitization to the hapten diphenylcyclopropenone (DPC). V is TRBV20-1 and J is TRBJ2-7; TRBD2 matches 11 bases. The clonotype was recovered from a woman aged 50 to 60 with alopecia areata. Some clones in this sample may be carry-over from other donors' samples. The CDR3 sequence: CSARDWSSGGYEQYF. The CDR3 coding sequence is TGCAGTGCTAGAGATTGGTCTAGCGGGGGGTACGAGCAGTACTTC.